These 16 T cell receptor beta chains came from one sample sequenced in a study of cytomegalovirus exposure and HLA in healthy donors (dated by TCRdb to about 2017). Libraries came from the immunoSEQ multiplex PCR assay. The table comes from immuneACCESS by way of TCRdb, which keeps in-frame sequences with V and J called. Part of the clones is missing from these tables; in studies checked, under half for an unresolved V gene and the rest for unknown reasons. For this sample there are 150,000 to 200,000 clones; about 80% appear just once. The biggest ten clones account for 2.5% to 3% of the sample. Sequenced material: PBMCs. The receptors shown here come from a woman younger than 35 in good health and CMV-seropositive.

To note about this clone: Sequence at one end of the junction differs from germline and may be a read error. The chain carries TRBV6-1 and TRBJ1-1, with TRBD1 as a possible D gene (5 bases). Per germline, CDR1 MNHNS and CDR2 SASEGT. The CDR3 is 12 amino acids. The CDR3 reads CASREAGGEAFF. The CDR3 DNA sequence: TGTGCCAGCAGAGAAGCGGGGGGGGAAGCTTTCTTT.

The CDR3 DNA is TGCGCCAGCAGCGGGGGAGGCAATGACAACACTGAAGCTTTCTTT. Translating gives CASSGGGNDNTEAFF. This rearrangement joins TRBV5-1 to TRBJ1-1; D perhaps matches TRBD1 (5 bases). V lost 4 bases, J lost 2 bases, and 15 bases lay in between. The CDR3 loop spans 15 amino acids. Germline V gene data show CDR1 as SGHRS and CDR2 as YFSETQ. The full variable domain, completed using reference TRBV5-1 and TRBJ1-1, is KAGVTQTPRYLIKTRGQQVTLSCSPISGHRSVSWYQQTPGQGLQFLFEYFSETQRNKGNFPGRFSGRQFSNSRSEMNVSTLELGDSALYLCASSGGGNDNTEAFFGQGTRLTVV.

The genes are TRBV5-1 and TRBJ2-1, with TRBD2 matching over 9 bases. Germline loops: CDR1 SGHRS, CDR2 YFSETQ. V lost 5 bases, J lost 3 bases, and 9 bases stayed unmatched. This CDR3 is built from 16 residues. The CDR3 DNA sequence: TGCGCCAGCAGTTACGGCGGGGGGGCTTTCTACAATGAGCAGTTCTTC. Its protein product is CASSYGGGAFYNEQFF.

This clone turned up a few times. This chain uses TRBV10-3 with TRBJ1-6; no clear D gene. The CDR3 length is 12 residues. Trimming cost V 2 bases and J 8 bases, with 4 bases left between them. Germline CDR1 and CDR2: ENHRY and SYGVKD. This chain's CDR3 is CAISEQDSPLHF. As DNA, the CDR3 is TGTGCCATCAGTGAGCAGGATTCACCCCTCCACTTT.

J is TRBJ1-2 and V is TRBV10-3; D not resolved. The germline V and J ends were trimmed by 8 bases and 7 bases, with 8 bases remaining between them. The CDR3 is 10 residues long. In germline, CDR1 is ENHRY, CDR2 SYGVKD. The CDR3 sequence is CAIRSGGYTF. The CDR3, as DNA: TGTGCCATCCGCTCGGGTGGCTACACCTTC.

The genes are TRBV28 and TRBJ2-7; 8 bases line up with TRBD1. V lost 6 bases to trimming and J lost 6 bases; unmatched junction nucleotides: 4. This CDR3 contains 12 residues. Germline CDR1 is MDHEN and CDR2 is SYDVKM. The CDR3 loop is CASSSQGGEQYF. CDR3 bases: TGTGCCAGCAGCTCACAGGGGGGCGAGCAGTACTTC.

This chain connects TRBV27 to TRBJ1-1, with D possibly matching TRBD1 (5 bases). V shed 1 base and J shed 9 bases, with 18 bases lying between them. The CDR3 covers 15 residues. Germline V gene lookup returns CDR1 MNHEY and CDR2 SMNVEV (reference sequence). The CDR3 region has the DNA TGTGCCAGCAGTTTATTGGCGACAGCGATTTCCCAAGCTTTCTTT. Translating it yields CASSLLATAISQAFF.

The gene calls are TRBV4-3 and TRBJ2-1; the D gene is possibly TRBD1 (5 bases). V was pared by 1 base and J by 10 bases, with 14 bases between. Germline V gene lookup returns CDR1 LGHNA and CDR2 YSLEER. The CDR3 length is 14 residues. The CDR3 loop reads CASSQVMGPYEQFF. The CDR3 bases are TGCGCCAGCAGCCAAGTAATGGGGCCTTACGAGCAGTTCTTC.

V is TRBV5-6 and J is TRBJ2-1; 9 bases match TRBD2. The junction had 5 bases not matched to a gene; V was cut back by 0 bases and J by 4 bases. Germline loops: CDR1 SGHDT, CDR2 YYEEEE. This CDR3 comprises 16 residues. The DNA of the CDR3 is TGTGCCAGCAGCTTGGGTGCTAGCGGGACATACAATGAGCAGTTCTTC. This codes for CASSLGASGTYNEQFF.

This clone was counted once. The rearrangement uses TRBV19 and TRBJ2-7; 9 positions agree with TRBD2. Germline V gene sequence: CDR1 LNHDA, CDR2 SQIVND (reference sequence). This CDR3 comprises 15 residues. V lost 5 bases, J lost 2 bases, and 7 bases stayed unmatched. CDR3 in DNA: TGTGCCAGTAGTCTCGCGGGGGGGGAACCCTACGAGCAGTACTTC. It is translated as CASSLAGGEPYEQYF.

Comment on this clone: Other DNA sequences in the same sample also yield this CDR3. The chain is built from TRBV7-2 and TRBJ2-7; D unclear. The CDR3 is 12 residues long. The germline gives CDR1 SGHTA, CDR2 FQGNSA. Trimming took off 5 bases at V and 0 bases at J, with 5 bases between the two ends. CDR3 in DNA: TGTGCCAGCAGCCCGAGCTCCTACGAGCAGTACTTC. This gives the protein CASSPSSYEQYF.

V is TRBV6-1 and J is TRBJ2-7, with D unresolved. CDR3 size: 15 residues. Germline V gene data show CDR1 as MNHNS and CDR2 as SASEGT. With 8 bases removed from V and 3 bases from J, the gap between germline ends came to 20 bases. CDR3 nucleotide sequence: TGTGCCAGCTCAGTTGGCCAGTCGATGTACTACGAGCAGTACTTC. It codes for CASSVGQSMYYEQYF.

V is TRBV29-1 and J is TRBJ1-2; D ambiguous. V lost 0 bases and J 8 bases, leaving 13 bases between the germline ends. CDR1 SQVTM and CDR2 ANQGSEA come from the germline V gene. There are 13 residues in the CDR3. The CDR3 here is CSVEDPPRGGYTF. In DNA, the CDR3 is TGCAGCGTTGAAGATCCCCCCAGAGGAGGCTACACCTTC.

This chain joins TRBV6-6 and TRBJ1-1; D not resolved. V lost 8 bases and J 3 bases, leaving 4 bases between the germline ends. The CDR3 extends over 10 amino acids. Germline V gene data show CDR1 as MNHNY and CDR2 as SVGAGI (reference sequence). The CDR3 loop is CASRDTEAFF. In nucleotides, the CDR3 is TGTGCCAGCCGGGACACTGAAGCTTTCTTT.

J is TRBJ1-5 and V is TRBV12-5; 10 bases map to TRBD1. This CDR3 region has 14 residues. J lost 4 bases, V lost 5 bases, and 2 bases had no gene match. From germline, CDR1 is LGHNT and CDR2 FRNRAP. CDR3 DNA sequence: TGTGCTAGTGGTACGGGACAGGGGAATCAGCCCCAGCATTTT. It is translated as CASGTGQGNQPQHF. Complete variable domain (other parts from reference TRBV12-5 and TRBJ1-5): DARVTQTPRHKVTEMGQEVTMRCQPILGHNTVFWYRQTMMQGLELLAYFRNRAPLDDSGMPKDRFSAEMPDATLATLKIQPSEPRDSAVYFCASGTGQGNQPQHFGDGTRLSIL.

About this clone itself: The junction departs from the called germline gene at one end, perhaps through a read error. J is TRBJ2-3 and V is TRBV7-8; 9 positions match TRBD2. The CDR3 runs 14 residues. Germline CDR1 and CDR2: SGHVS and FQNEAQ. The CDR3 coding sequence is TGTGCCAGCAGCCTAGCGGGGCTAACAGATACGCAGTATTTT. Its protein product is CASSLAGLTDTQYF.